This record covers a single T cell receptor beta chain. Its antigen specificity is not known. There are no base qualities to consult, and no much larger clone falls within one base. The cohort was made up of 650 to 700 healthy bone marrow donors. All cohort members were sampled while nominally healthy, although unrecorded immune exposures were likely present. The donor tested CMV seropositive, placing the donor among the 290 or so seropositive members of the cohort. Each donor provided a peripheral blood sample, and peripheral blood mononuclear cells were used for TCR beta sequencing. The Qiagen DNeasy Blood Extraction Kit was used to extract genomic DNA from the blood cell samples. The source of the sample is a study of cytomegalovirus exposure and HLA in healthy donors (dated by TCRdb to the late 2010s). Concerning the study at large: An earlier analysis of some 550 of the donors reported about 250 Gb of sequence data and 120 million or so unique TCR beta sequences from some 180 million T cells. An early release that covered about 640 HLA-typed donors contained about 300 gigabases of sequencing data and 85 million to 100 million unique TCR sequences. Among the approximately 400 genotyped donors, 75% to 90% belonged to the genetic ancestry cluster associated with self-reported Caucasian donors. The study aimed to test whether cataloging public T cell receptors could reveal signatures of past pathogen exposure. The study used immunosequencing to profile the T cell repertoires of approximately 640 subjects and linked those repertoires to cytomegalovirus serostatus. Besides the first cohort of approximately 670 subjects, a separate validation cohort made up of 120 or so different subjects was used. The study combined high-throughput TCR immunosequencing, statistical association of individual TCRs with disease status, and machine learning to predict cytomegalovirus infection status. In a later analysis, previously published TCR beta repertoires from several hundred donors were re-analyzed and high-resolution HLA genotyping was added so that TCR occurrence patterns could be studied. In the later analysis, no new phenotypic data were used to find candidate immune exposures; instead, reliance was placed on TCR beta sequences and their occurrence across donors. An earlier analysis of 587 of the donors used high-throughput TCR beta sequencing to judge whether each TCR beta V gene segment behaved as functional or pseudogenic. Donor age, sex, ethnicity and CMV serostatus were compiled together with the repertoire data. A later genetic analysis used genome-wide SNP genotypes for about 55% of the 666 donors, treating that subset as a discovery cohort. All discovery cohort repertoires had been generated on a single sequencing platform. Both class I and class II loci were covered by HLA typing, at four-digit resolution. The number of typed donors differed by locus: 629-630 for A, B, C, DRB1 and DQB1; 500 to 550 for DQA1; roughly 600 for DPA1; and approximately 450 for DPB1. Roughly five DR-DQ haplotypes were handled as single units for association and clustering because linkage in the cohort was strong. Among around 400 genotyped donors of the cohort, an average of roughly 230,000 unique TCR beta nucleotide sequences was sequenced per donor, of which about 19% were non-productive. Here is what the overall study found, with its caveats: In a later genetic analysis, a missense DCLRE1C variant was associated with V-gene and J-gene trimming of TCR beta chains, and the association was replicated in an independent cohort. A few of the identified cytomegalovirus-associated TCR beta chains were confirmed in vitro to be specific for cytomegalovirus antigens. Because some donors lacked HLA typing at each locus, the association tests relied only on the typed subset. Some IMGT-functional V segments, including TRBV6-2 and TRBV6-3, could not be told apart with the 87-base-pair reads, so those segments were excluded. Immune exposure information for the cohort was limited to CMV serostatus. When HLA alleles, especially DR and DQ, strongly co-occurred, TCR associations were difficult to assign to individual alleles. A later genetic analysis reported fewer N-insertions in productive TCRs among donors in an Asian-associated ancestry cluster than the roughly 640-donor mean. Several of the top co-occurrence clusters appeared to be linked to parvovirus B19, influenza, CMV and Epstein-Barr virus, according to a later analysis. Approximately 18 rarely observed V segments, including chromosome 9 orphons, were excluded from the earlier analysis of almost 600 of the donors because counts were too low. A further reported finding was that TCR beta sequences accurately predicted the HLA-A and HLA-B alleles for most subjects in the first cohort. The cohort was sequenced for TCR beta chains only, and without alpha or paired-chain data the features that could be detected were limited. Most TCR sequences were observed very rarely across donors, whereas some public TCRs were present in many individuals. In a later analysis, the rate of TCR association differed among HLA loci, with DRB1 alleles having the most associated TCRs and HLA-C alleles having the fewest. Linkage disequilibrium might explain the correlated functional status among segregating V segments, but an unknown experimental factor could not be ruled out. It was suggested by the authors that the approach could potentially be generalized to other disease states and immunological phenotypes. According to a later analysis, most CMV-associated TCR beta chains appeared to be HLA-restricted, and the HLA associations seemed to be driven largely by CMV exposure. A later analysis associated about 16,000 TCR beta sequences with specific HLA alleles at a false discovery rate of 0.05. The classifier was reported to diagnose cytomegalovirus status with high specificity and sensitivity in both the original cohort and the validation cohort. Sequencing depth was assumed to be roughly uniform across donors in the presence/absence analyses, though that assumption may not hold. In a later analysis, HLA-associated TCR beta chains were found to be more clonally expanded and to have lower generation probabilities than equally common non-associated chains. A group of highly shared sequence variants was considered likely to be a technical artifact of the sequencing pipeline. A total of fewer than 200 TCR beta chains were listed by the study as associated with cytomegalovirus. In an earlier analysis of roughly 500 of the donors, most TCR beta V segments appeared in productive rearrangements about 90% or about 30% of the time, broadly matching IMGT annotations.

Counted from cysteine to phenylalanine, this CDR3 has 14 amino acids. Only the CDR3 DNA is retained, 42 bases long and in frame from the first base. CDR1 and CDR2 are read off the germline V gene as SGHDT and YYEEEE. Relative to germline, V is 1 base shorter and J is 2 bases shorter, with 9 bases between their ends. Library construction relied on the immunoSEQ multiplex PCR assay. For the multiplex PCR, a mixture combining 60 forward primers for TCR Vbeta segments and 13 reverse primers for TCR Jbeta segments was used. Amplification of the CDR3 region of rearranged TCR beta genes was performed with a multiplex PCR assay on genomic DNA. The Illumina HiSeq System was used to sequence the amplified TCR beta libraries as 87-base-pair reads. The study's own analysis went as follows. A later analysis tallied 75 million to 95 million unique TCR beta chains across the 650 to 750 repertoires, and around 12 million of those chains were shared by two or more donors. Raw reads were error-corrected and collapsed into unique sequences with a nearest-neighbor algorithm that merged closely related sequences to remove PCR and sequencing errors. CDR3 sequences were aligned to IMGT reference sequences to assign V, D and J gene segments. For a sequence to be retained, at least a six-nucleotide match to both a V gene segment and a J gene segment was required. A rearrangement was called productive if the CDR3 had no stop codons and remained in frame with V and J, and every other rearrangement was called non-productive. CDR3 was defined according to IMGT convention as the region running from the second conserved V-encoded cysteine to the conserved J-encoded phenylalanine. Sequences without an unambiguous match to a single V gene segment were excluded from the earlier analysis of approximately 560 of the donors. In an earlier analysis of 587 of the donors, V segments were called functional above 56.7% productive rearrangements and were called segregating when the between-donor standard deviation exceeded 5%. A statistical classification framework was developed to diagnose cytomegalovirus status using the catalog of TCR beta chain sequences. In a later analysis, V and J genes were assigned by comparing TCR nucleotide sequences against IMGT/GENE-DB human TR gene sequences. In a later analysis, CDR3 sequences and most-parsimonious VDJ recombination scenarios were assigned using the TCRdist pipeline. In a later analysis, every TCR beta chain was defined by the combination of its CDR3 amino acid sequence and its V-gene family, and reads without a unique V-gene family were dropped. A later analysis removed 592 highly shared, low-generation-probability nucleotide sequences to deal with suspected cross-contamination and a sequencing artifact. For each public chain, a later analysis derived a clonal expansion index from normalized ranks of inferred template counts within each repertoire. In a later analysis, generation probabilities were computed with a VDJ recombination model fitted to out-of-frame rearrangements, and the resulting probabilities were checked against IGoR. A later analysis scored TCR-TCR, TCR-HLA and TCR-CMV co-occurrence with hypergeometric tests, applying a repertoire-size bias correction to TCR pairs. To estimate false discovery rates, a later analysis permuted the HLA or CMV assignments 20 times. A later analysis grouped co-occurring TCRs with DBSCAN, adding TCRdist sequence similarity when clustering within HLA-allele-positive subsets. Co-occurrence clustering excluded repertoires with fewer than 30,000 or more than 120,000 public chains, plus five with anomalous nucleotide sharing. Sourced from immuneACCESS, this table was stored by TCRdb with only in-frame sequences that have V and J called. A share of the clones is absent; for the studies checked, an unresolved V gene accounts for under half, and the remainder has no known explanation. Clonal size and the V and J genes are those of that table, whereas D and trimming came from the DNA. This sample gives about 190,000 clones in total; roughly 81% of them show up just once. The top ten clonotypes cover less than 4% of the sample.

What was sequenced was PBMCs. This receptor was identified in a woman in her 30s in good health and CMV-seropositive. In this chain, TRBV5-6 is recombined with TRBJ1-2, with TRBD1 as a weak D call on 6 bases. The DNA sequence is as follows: TGTGCCAGCAGCTTGAGCAGGGGCAACTATGGCTACACCTTC. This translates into CASSLSRGNYGYTF.